What follows are 13 T cell receptor beta chains derived from one specimen sequenced in a study of T cell responses to AZD1222 COVID-19 vaccine. Method: immunoSEQ multiplex PCR; TCRdb's copy keeps in-frame clones and lacks some. The sample carries around 83,000 clones, 86% recorded once. The specimen comprised peripheral blood, sampled on day 0 of AZD1222 vaccination. Receptor source: an adult in good health.

The V gene is TRBV7-9, the J gene TRBJ2-3; 9 bases are shared with TRBD2. Germline values: CDR1 SEHNR, CDR2 FQNEAQ (reference sequence). J gave up 1 base and V 1 base, and 3 bases lay outside the gene matches. The CDR3 loop spans 16 amino acids. CDR3 bases: TGTGCCAGCAGCTTAGTGCTAGCGGGGCGCACAGATACGCAGTATTTT. Protein: CASSLVLAGRTDTQYF. The full variable domain, its missing parts supplied by reference TRBV7-9 and TRBJ2-3, is DTGVSQNPRHKITKRGQNVTFRCDPISEHNRLYWYRQTLGQGPEFLTYFQNEAQLEKSRLLSDRFSAERPKGSFSTLEIQRTEQGDSAMYLCASSLVLAGRTDTQYFGPGTRLTVL.

This chain joins TRBV7-2 and TRBJ2-1, with D unresolved. The CDR3 loop spans 16 amino acids. Trimming took 1 base from V and 0 from J, leaving 10 bases between them. Looked up from germline, CDR1 is SGHTA and CDR2 is FQGNSA. CDR3 sequence: CASSLGPPSSYNEQFF. Written as DNA, the CDR3 is TGTGCCAGCAGCTTAGGGCCGCCTAGCTCCTACAATGAGCAGTTCTTC. The complete variable domain, with remaining parts taken from reference TRBV7-2 and TRBJ2-1, reads GAGVSQSPSNKVTEKGKDVELRCDPISGHTALYWYRQSLGQGLEFLIYFQGNSAPDKSGLPSDRFSAERTGGSVSTLTIQRTQQEDSAVYLCASSLGPPSSYNEQFFGPGTRLTVL.

The chain carries TRBV24-1 and TRBJ2-5; either TRBD1 or TRBD2 may supply D (5 bases each). The germline V gene encodes CDR1 KGHDR and CDR2 SFDVKD. V was shortened by 2 bases and J by 9 bases, with 15 bases between the two germline ends. The CDR3 has 14 amino acids. In nucleotides, the CDR3 is TGTGCCACCAGTGATTATGGCAGGGAGAGGGCCCAGTACTTC. Translating gives CATSDYGRERAQYF.

The J gene is TRBJ2-3, the V gene TRBV7-3; 7 bases map to TRBD2. Trimming at V came to 3 bases and at J to 5 bases, leaving 2 bases not matched to a gene. Germline CDR1 and CDR2: SGHTA and FQGTGA. The CDR3 loop spans 13 amino acids. The CDR3 sequence is CASSFLAEDTQYF. As DNA, the CDR3 is TGTGCCAGCAGCTTTCTAGCGGAAGATACGCAGTATTTT.

The CDR3 reads CASSEETGMPNEQFF. Written as DNA, the CDR3 is TGTGCCAGCAGCGAAGAAACCGGGATGCCGAATGAGCAGTTCTTC. The chain is built from TRBV9 and TRBJ2-1; possibly TRBD2 for D (5 bases). From germline, CDR1 is SGDLS and CDR2 YYNGEE. This CDR3 is built from 15 residues. V was trimmed by 3 bases and J by 7 bases, leaving 17 bases between them.

V usage is TRBV9 and J usage is TRBJ2-3; 12 bases match TRBD2. V lost 3 bases, J lost 5 bases, and 10 bases stayed unmatched. The CDR3 contains 17 residues. The germline V gene has CDR1 SGDLS and CDR2 YYNGEE. Here the CDR3 reads CASSEGLAGGLVDTQYF. The CDR3 DNA is TGTGCCAGCAGCGAGGGGCTAGCGGGAGGGCTGGTAGATACGCAGTATTTT.

The rearrangement links TRBV7-9 to TRBJ2-2, with D perhaps matching TRBD1 (5 bases). The length of the CDR3 is 15 residues. Germline CDR1 and CDR2: SEHNR and FQNEAQ (reference sequence). The V gene lost 6 bases and the J gene lost 1 base, with 12 bases spanning the gap. Written as DNA, the CDR3 is TGTGCCAGCAGAACGCCCGGACAGAACACCGGGGAGCTGTTTTTT. Its translation: CASRTPGQNTGELFF.

V and J are TRBV12-3 or TRBV12-4 and TRBJ1-2; D call uncertain. V was cut by 3 bases and J by 8 bases, with 10 bases left in between. The CDR3 runs to 12 residues. CDR3 loop: CASSFWRGGYTF. The DNA of the CDR3 is TGTGCCAGCAGTTTCTGGCGAGGGGGCTACACCTTC.

The chain links TRBV19 to TRBJ1-5, with 9 bases identical to TRBD1. This CDR3 is 15 amino acids long. Germline lookup yields CDR1 LNHDA and CDR2 SQIVND (reference sequence). V was clipped by 4 bases and J by 11 bases; unmatched bases: 12. The CDR3 DNA follows: TGTGCCAGTAGTACCGGGACAGGGTTTTTTAAGGCCCAGCATTTT. Amino acids: CASSTGTGFFKAQHF. The entire variable domain, with the rest obtained from reference TRBV19 and TRBJ1-5, is as follows: DGGITQSPKYLFRKEGQNVTLSCEQNLNHDAMYWYRQDPGQGLRLIYYSQIVNDFQKGDIAEGYSVSREKKESFPLTVTSAQKNPTAFYLCASSTGTGFFKAQHFGDGTRLSIL.

J is TRBJ2-7 and V is TRBV5-4; D gene ambiguous. Germline CDR1 and CDR2: SGHNT and YYREEE (reference sequence). V dropped 4 bases and J dropped 6 bases, with 11 bases sitting between them. The CDR3 sequence is 12 residues long. CDR3 protein: CASSRYRAEQYF. The CDR3 coding sequence is TGTGCCAGCAGCAGATACAGAGCCGAGCAGTACTTC.

This sequence joins TRBV28 and TRBJ2-3; D uncertain. Germline V CDR1 and CDR2: MDHEN, SYDVKM. CDR3 length equals 12 residues. Trimming took off 7 bases at V and 9 bases at J, with 14 bases between the two ends. CDR3 coding DNA: TGTGCCAGCAAACCTCGGATTCAGACGCAGTATTTT. Translated: CASKPRIQTQYF.

The chain's CDR3 is CASSLGLSGAYNEQFF. Written as DNA, the CDR3 is TGTGCCAGCAGCTTAGGACTTAGCGGGGCTTACAATGAGCAGTTCTTC. The genes are TRBV11-2 and TRBJ2-1, with 8 nucleotides matching TRBD2. The J segment lost 4 bases and the V segment lost 1 base, leaving 6 bases of the junction unmatched. This CDR3 region has 16 residues. Germline V lookup: CDR1 SGHAT, CDR2 FQNNGV.

V gene TRBV12-3 or TRBV12-4 combines with J gene TRBJ1-1; D remains ambiguous. The ends were cut back, 2 bases at V and 0 bases at J, with 4 bases in the middle. This CDR3 region has 13 residues. The CDR3 loop reads CASSLNLNTEAFF. For the CDR3, the DNA is TGTGCCAGCAGTTTAAACCTGAACACTGAAGCTTTCTTT.